This TCR beta chain was recovered during a study of cytomegalovirus exposure and HLA in healthy donors listed by TCRdb under 2017. Background on the whole study: An earlier analysis of roughly 570 of the donors reported 250 to 300 Gb of sequence data and 95 million to 120 million unique TCR beta sequences obtained from about 170 million T cells. An early release covering some 640 HLA-typed donors comprised approximately 300 gigabases of sequencing data and roughly 85 million unique TCR sequences. Of the roughly 430 genotyped donors, around 81% fell in the genetic ancestry cluster associated with self-reported Caucasian donors. The study aimed to test whether signatures of past pathogen exposure could be identified by cataloging public T cell receptors. The study profiled the T cell repertoires of about 640 subjects by immunosequencing and related them to cytomegalovirus serostatus. Along with the approximately 700-subject first cohort, a separate validation cohort of over 90 different subjects was used. The study combined high-throughput TCR immunosequencing, statistical association of individual TCRs with disease status, and machine learning to predict cytomegalovirus infection status. A later analysis re-analyzed previously published TCR beta repertoires from about 730 donors and added high-resolution HLA genotyping to study TCR occurrence patterns. Rather than drawing on any new phenotypic data, the later analysis identified candidate immune exposures from TCR beta sequences and the way those sequences occurred across donors. In an earlier analysis of 587 of the donors, high-throughput TCR beta sequencing was used to judge whether each TCR beta V gene segment behaved as functional or pseudogenic. Donor age, sex, ethnicity and CMV serostatus were compiled together with the repertoire data. Genome-wide SNP genotypes for about 65% of the roughly 670 donors were used in a later genetic analysis, which treated that subset as a discovery cohort. All discovery cohort repertoires had been generated on a single sequencing platform. Both class I and class II loci were covered by HLA typing, at four-digit resolution. The number of donors typed differed by locus, with 629-630 for A, B, C, DRB1 and DQB1, roughly 520 for DQA1, 600 to 610 for DPA1, and under 490 for DPB1. Roughly 5 DR-DQ haplotypes were handled as single units for association and clustering, since linkage in the cohort was strong. Among roughly 370 genotyped donors of the cohort, an average of about 240,000 unique TCR beta nucleotide sequences were sequenced per donor, roughly 18% of them non-productive. What the research found in general, with its limitations: According to a later genetic analysis, donors in an Asian-associated ancestry cluster had fewer N-insertions in productive TCRs than the approximately 630-donor mean. Correlated functional status among segregating V segments might reflect linkage disequilibrium, but an unknown experimental factor could not be ruled out. In an earlier analysis of approximately 590 of the donors, most TCR beta V segments were observed in productive rearrangements about 87% or about 30% of the time, broadly matching IMGT annotations. When HLA alleles, especially DR and DQ, strongly co-occurred, attributing TCR associations to individual alleles was difficult. The authors suggested that the approach could potentially be extended to other disease states and immunological phenotypes. Because some donors lacked HLA typing at each locus, the association tests relied only on the typed subset. The only immune exposure information available for the cohort was CMV serostatus. In vitro tests confirmed that a few of the cytomegalovirus-associated TCR beta chains recognize cytomegalovirus antigens. Because counts were too low, roughly 16 rarely observed V segments, including chromosome 9 orphons, were excluded from the earlier analysis of under 650 of the donors. A later analysis reported that several top co-occurrence clusters appeared linked to parvovirus B19, influenza, CMV and Epstein-Barr virus. Most TCR sequences were seen in very few donors, while some public TCRs were found in many individuals. In a later analysis, HLA-associated TCR beta chains showed more clonal expansion and lower generation probabilities than non-associated chains that were equally common. A cluster of highly shared sequence variants was judged likely to be a technical artifact of the sequencing pipeline. A later analysis associated about 16,000 TCR beta sequences with specific HLA alleles at a false discovery rate of 0.05. In a later genetic analysis, a missense DCLRE1C variant was associated with V-gene and J-gene trimming of TCR beta chains, and the association was replicated in an independent cohort. A later analysis found that TCR association rates varied across HLA loci, with DRB1 alleles showing the most associated TCRs and HLA-C alleles the fewest. In this cohort, only TCR beta chains were sequenced, and detectable features were limited by the absence of alpha or paired-chain data. Cytomegalovirus status was reported to be diagnosed by the classifier with high specificity and sensitivity in both the original and validation cohorts. A later analysis found that most CMV-associated TCR beta chains appeared HLA-restricted, with HLA associations seemingly driven largely by CMV exposure. In the study, some 160 TCR beta chains were listed as associated with cytomegalovirus. Sequencing depth was assumed to be roughly uniform across donors in the presence/absence analyses, though that assumption may not hold. A further reported finding was that TCR beta sequences accurately predicted the HLA-A and HLA-B alleles for most subjects in the first cohort.

Note on this clone: Its recognized antigen is unknown. Per-base quality was not reported, and no clone a single base away is much larger than it.

Receptor amplification or capture employed the immunoSEQ multiplex PCR assay. The multiplex PCR relied on a mix of 60 forward primers for TCR Vbeta segments and 13 reverse primers for TCR Jbeta segments. Amplification of the CDR3 region of rearranged TCR beta genes was performed with a multiplex PCR assay on genomic DNA. Amplified TCR beta libraries were sequenced as 87-base-pair reads on the Illumina HiSeq System. On the study's bioinformatics: In a later analysis, approximately 74 million unique TCR beta chains were counted across the approximately 640 repertoires, and around 11 million of these chains were shared by at least two donors. Raw reads were error-corrected and collapsed into unique sequences with a nearest-neighbor algorithm that merged closely related sequences to remove PCR and sequencing errors. Alignment of CDR3 sequences to IMGT reference sequences was used to assign V, D and J gene segments. Each retained sequence needed at least a six-nucleotide match to both a V gene segment and a J gene segment. A rearrangement counted as productive if the CDR3 had no stop codons and remained in frame with V and J, and every other rearrangement counted as non-productive. Following IMGT convention, CDR3 was defined as the stretch from the second conserved V-encoded cysteine up to the conserved J-encoded phenylalanine. The earlier analysis of some 550 of the donors excluded any sequence lacking an unambiguous match to a single V gene segment. In an earlier analysis of some 590 of the donors, a V segment was called functional when productive rearrangements were above 56.7%, and segregating when the standard deviation between donors exceeded 5%. A statistical classification framework was built to diagnose cytomegalovirus status from the catalog of TCR beta chain sequences. In a later analysis, V and J genes were assigned by comparing TCR nucleotide sequences against IMGT/GENE-DB human TR gene sequences. In a later analysis, CDR3 sequences and most-parsimonious VDJ recombination scenarios were assigned using the TCRdist pipeline. A later analysis defined each TCR beta chain by its CDR3 amino acid sequence plus V-gene family, and excluded reads lacking a unique V-gene family. In a later analysis, approximately 640 highly shared, low-generation-probability nucleotide sequences were removed to address suspected cross-contamination and a sequencing artifact. In a later analysis, a clonal expansion index was calculated for each public chain from normalized within-repertoire ranks of inferred template counts. A later analysis computed generation probabilities with a VDJ recombination model fitted to out-of-frame rearrangements, and checked the results against IGoR. In a later analysis, hypergeometric tests were used to score TCR-TCR, TCR-HLA and TCR-CMV co-occurrence, with a repertoire-size bias correction applied to TCR pairs. False discovery rates were estimated in a later analysis by permuting HLA or CMV assignments 20 times. In a later analysis, co-occurring TCRs were grouped with DBSCAN, and TCRdist sequence similarity was added when clustering was performed within HLA-allele-positive subsets. Repertoires with fewer than 30,000 or more than 120,000 public chains, plus five repertoires with anomalous nucleotide sharing, were excluded from co-occurrence clustering. TCRdb stores this immuneACCESS table with in-frame sequences only. Part of the clones is absent; in the studies checked, under half of the shortfall reflects unresolved V genes, and no reason is known for the rest. That table supplies the V and J calls and clone size; D and trimming were determined from the DNA. The sample table records 240,000 or so clones; 82% of these occur just once. Around 5.4% of the sample is taken by the ten largest.

The cohort was made up of under 800 healthy bone marrow donors. All cohort members were sampled while nominally healthy, although unrecorded immune exposures were likely present. The donor tested CMV seropositive, placing the donor among the roughly 300 seropositive members of the cohort. Every donor gave a peripheral blood sample, and the peripheral blood mononuclear cells from that sample were used for TCR beta sequencing. The Qiagen DNeasy Blood Extraction Kit was used to extract genomic DNA from the blood cell samples. The material sequenced was PBMCs. This sequence originates from a woman in her forties in good health and CMV-seropositive.

The CDR3 corresponds to CASSLIGGLSYGYTF. The nucleotide sequence is given as TGTGCCAGCAGCTTAATAGGAGGGCTATCGTATGGCTACACCTTC. In this chain, TRBV7-2 is recombined with TRBJ1-2; the D gene identity is not certain. Trimming costs V 2 bases and J 5 bases, and their ends lie 15 bases apart. The CDR3 measures 15 amino acids from cysteine to phenylalanine. The kept DNA is CDR3 alone, 45 bases in frame from the first base. From a lookup of the germline V gene, CDR1 and CDR2 are SGHTA and FQGNSA.